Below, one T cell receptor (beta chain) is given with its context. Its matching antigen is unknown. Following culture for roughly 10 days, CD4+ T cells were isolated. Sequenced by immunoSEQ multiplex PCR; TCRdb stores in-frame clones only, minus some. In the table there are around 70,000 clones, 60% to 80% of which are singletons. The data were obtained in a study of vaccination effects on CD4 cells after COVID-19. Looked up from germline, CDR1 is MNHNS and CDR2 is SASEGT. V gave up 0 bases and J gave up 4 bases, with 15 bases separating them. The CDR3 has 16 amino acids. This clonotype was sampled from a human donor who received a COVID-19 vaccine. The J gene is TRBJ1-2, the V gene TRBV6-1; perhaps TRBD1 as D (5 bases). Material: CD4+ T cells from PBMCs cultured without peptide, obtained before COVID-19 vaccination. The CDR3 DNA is TGTGCCAGCAGTGAAGCGAGATCCGGGGGTAGCTATGGCTACACCTTC. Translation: CASSEARSGGSYGYTF.